These 8 T cell receptor beta chains were all obtained from the same sample, sequenced in a study of T cell responses to AZD1222 COVID-19 vaccine. This table comes from immunoSEQ multiplex PCR, and its TCRdb copy is limited to in-frame clones, with some not included. Among about 79,000 clones listed, about four fifths were seen once. This specimen consisted of peripheral blood, obtained 28 days after the second AZD1222 dose. The receptors were sampled from an adult who received the AZD1222 COVID-19 vaccine.

The V call is TRBV10-3, the J call TRBJ2-7; D may be TRBD1 (6 bases). Germline V gene sequence: CDR1 ENHRY, CDR2 SYGVKD. Trimming shortened V by 6 bases and J by 3 bases, and 15 bases separated the two germline ends. This CDR3 is 14 amino acids long. The chain's CDR3 is CAIRSTGARYEQYF. CDR3 coding DNA: TGTGCCATCAGATCGACAGGTGCTCGCTACGAGCAGTACTTC.

The V call is TRBV19, the J call TRBJ1-5, with a possible D match to TRBD1 (6 bases). The V gene lost 10 bases and the J gene lost 5 bases, with 21 bases spanning the gap. Germline assignment: CDR1 LNHDA and CDR2 SQIVND (reference sequence). The CDR3 extends over 15 amino acids. CDR3 DNA sequence: TGTGCCACCCGCTCGGGGCAGGGGAATTATCAGCCCCAGCATTTT. This codes for CATRSGQGNYQPQHF.

This sequence joins TRBV7-9 and TRBJ2-5; no clear D. The CDR3 is 12 residues long. CDR1 is SEHNR, CDR2 FQNEAQ, per germline (reference sequence). Trimming removed 3 bases at V and 5 bases at J, with 7 bases between. The CDR3: CASSLLGETQYF. The CDR3 nucleotides are TGTGCCAGCAGCTTGTTGGGGGAGACCCAGTACTTC.

This clone was counted only a few times. The chain uses TRBV28 and TRBJ2-3; 11 bases match TRBD2. With V trimmed by 5 bases and J by 1 base, 5 bases remained unmatched. This CDR3 has 16 residues. CDR1 is MDHEN and CDR2 is SYDVKM in the germline V gene. As DNA, the CDR3 is TGTGCCAGCAGTCTGCTACTAGCGGGAGGCACAGATACGCAGTATTTT. It yields the protein CASSLLLAGGTDTQYF. The full variable domain, completed using reference TRBV28 and TRBJ2-3, is DVKVTQSSRYLVKRTGEKVFLECVQDMDHENMFWYRQDPGLGLRLIYFSYDVKMKEKGDIPEGYSVSREKKERFSLILESASTNQTSMYLCASSLLLAGGTDTQYFGPGTRLTVL.

This rearrangement joins TRBV11-2 to TRBJ2-5, with a weak D call TRBD1 (5 bases). Germline V lookup: CDR1 SGHAT, CDR2 FQNNGV. The CDR3 length is 14 residues. Between the trimmed V and J ends, which lost 4 bases and 0 bases, there was a span of 9 bases. The CDR3, as DNA: TGTGCCAGCAGCTCCGACAGATACCAAGAGACCCAGTACTTC. Translation gives CASSSDRYQETQYF.

The chain links TRBV4-3 to TRBJ2-3, with 9 nucleotides matching TRBD2. J lost 6 bases, V lost 1 base, and 8 bases had no gene match. This CDR3 has 16 residues. Germline CDR1 LGHNA, CDR2 YSLEER. The CDR3 DNA sequence: TGCGCCAGCAGCCAAGGAAGTAGCGGGAGTCCGGATACGCAGTATTTT. This translates into CASSQGSSGSPDTQYF.

This sequence joins TRBV5-5 and TRBJ1-2; possibly TRBD1 for D (6 bases). This CDR3 contains 15 residues. V lost 3 bases, J lost 7 bases, and 19 bases lay in between. The germline CDR1 and CDR2 sequences are SGHKS and YYEKEE (reference sequence). The DNA of the CDR3 is TGTGCCAGCAGCTCCATTGGACAGAGTGACTTTGGCTACACCTTC. The encoded protein is CASSSIGQSDFGYTF.

The J gene is TRBJ1-1, the V gene TRBV27; 7 nucleotides match TRBD1. This CDR3 comprises 13 residues. The V segment lost 6 bases and the J segment 5 bases; nucleotides outside the gene matches: 6. Per the germline V gene, CDR1 is MNHEY and CDR2 is SMNVEV (reference sequence). CDR3 DNA: TGTGCCAGCAGGAGGGGGCGGGGTACTGAAGCTTTCTTT. Encoded protein: CASRRGRGTEAFF.